This is a list of T cell receptor beta chains from one sample in a study of blood T cells in healthy people across ages. MiXCR, applied by TCRdb to the 5' RACE reads, yields one record per CDR3 protein. In the table there are just over 1 million distinct CDR3 sequences, around 43% of which are singletons. Sequences were obtained from blood. These receptors all stem from a woman aged 60-75 years in good health. Each CDR3 is given with its conserved first and last residue. D genes are given only for firm matches. Clone size appears in some rows only: once, few, many, or a class for an expanded clone.

TRBD2,-,TRBV12-3/TRBV12-4,TRBJ2-1,CASRKGGPQNEQFF,TGTGCCAGCAGGAAGGGAGGGCCGCAGAATGAGCAGTTCTTC
TRBD2,-,TRBV7-2,TRBJ2-2,CASSSGTSRYTGELFF,TGTGCCAGCAGCTCTGGGACTAGCAGATACACCGGGGAGCTGTTTTTT
-,-,TRBV15,TRBJ2-1,CATSLTGGVYNEQFF,TGTGCCACCAGCCTTACTGGAGGGGTTTACAATGAGCAGTTCTTC
-,-,TRBV30,TRBJ2-1,CAWSESGNEQFF,TGTGCCTGGAGTGAGTCGGGAAATGAGCAGTTCTTC
TRBD1,-,TRBV24-1,TRBJ1-5,CATSPGGGSQPQHF,TGTGCCACCAGTCCAGGAGGGGGCTCTCAGCCCCAGCATTTT
-,-,TRBV29-1,TRBJ2-7,CSVLTSTYEQYF,TGCAGCGTTCTGACGTCAACCTACGAGCAGTACTTC
-,-,TRBV3-1,TRBJ2-5,CASSQVIGASRGETQYF,TGTGCCAGCAGCCAAGTGATCGGGGCATCGCGGGGAGAGACCCAGTACTTC
TRBD2,few,TRBV20-1,TRBJ2-7,CSVWEGLGEQYF,TGCAGTGTGTGGGAGGGACTCGGCGAGCAGTACTTC
-,-,TRBV24-1,TRBJ2-3,CATSDPQRPRDTQYF,TGTGCCACCAGTGATCCACAGAGGCCCAGGGATACGCAGTATTTT
-,once,TRBV7-9,TRBJ1-4,CTSSLAGVIGKLFF,TGTACCAGCAGCTTGGCGGGTGTGATCGGAAAACTGTTTTTT
TRBD2,many,TRBV7-2,TRBJ2-3,CASSLGRLAGDTQYF,TGTGCCAGCAGCTTAGGAAGACTAGCGGGGGATACGCAGTATTTT
TRBD2,few,TRBV9,TRBJ2-4,CASSVDAGGPKNIQYF,TGTGCCAGCAGCGTAGATGCGGGAGGACCCAAAAACATTCAGTACTTC
-,-,TRBV7-8,TRBJ1-2,CASSSGPLHYGYTF,TGTGCCAGCAGTTCCGGCCCTCTCCACTATGGCTACACCTTC
-,-,TRBV25-1,TRBJ2-3,CATHLDTQYF,TGTGCCACCCACCTAGATACGCAGTATTTT
TRBD2,-,TRBV6-2/TRBV6-3,TRBJ2-1,CASSPHLAGGRFNEQFF,TGTGCCAGCAGCCCTCATCTAGCGGGAGGCCGGTTCAATGAGCAGTTCTTC
-,-,TRBV10-3,TRBJ1-1,CAISESRGSPGRTEAFF,TGTGCCATCAGTGAGTCACGGGGATCCCCCGGGAGGACTGAAGCTTTCTTT
TRBD2,few,TRBV29-1,TRBJ2-1,CSVDPFLREGNNEQFF,TGCAGCGTTGACCCATTCCTTCGGGAGGGAAACAATGAGCAGTTCTTC
TRBD1,few,TRBV7-9,TRBJ2-1,CASSLYRGLSYNEQFF,TGTGCCAGCAGCCTATACAGGGGGCTCTCCTACAATGAGCAGTTCTTC
TRBD1,-,TRBV10-3,TRBJ2-7,CATRGDRGGSEQYF,TGTGCCACCCGGGGAGACAGGGGGGGCTCCGAGCAGTACTTC
-,-,TRBV27,TRBJ2-7,CASSFRSPGYEQYF,TGTGCCAGCAGTTTCCGATCCCCAGGCTACGAGCAGTACTTC
-,-,TRBV2,TRBJ2-1,CASRGGPHNEQFF,TGTGCCAGCAGGGGAGGACCCCACAATGAGCAGTTCTTC
TRBD2,few,TRBV20-1,TRBJ2-3,CSARETGLQQYF,TGCAGTGCTAGAGAGACGGGACTACAGCAGTATTTT
-,few,TRBV3-1,TRBJ2-7,CASSKGAGVREQYF,TGTGCCAGCTCTAAGGGGGCGGGAGTTAGGGAGCAGTACTTC
-,-,TRBV24-1,TRBJ2-1,CATEGSLNNEQFF,TGTGCCACCGAAGGGAGTTTAAACAATGAGCAGTTCTTC
-,few,TRBV3-1,TRBJ1-4,CASSLGLQPGGKLFF,TGTGCCAGCAGTCTAGGTTTACAGCCTGGGGGAAAACTGTTTTTT
TRBD2,-,TRBV7-8,TRBJ2-2,CASSLGTSGYTGELFF,TGTGCCAGCAGCCTAGGGACTAGCGGCTACACCGGGGAGCTGTTTTTT
-,-,TRBV6-6,TRBJ1-5,CASSIMGQPQHF,TGTGCCAGCAGTATCATGGGGCAGCCCCAGCATTTT
TRBD2,few,TRBV27,TRBJ2-3,CASSLISASGRAGRTDTQYF,TGTGCCAGCAGTTTAATTTCCGCTAGCGGGAGGGCCGGAAGGACAGATACGCAGTATTTT
-,-,TRBV14,TRBJ2-6,CASSPRWGRAGANVLTF,TGTGCCAGCAGCCCCCGTTGGGGTCGGGCTGGGGCCAACGTCCTGACTTTC
-,-,TRBV3-1,TRBJ1-1,CASSRQALSEAFF,TGTGCCAGCAGCCGGCAGGCCCTGAGTGAAGCTTTCTTT
-,-,TRBV5-6,TRBJ2-7,CASLGPRNWGHEQYF,TGTGCCAGCCTCGGCCCCCGGAACTGGGGCCACGAGCAGTACTTC
TRBD1,-,TRBV9,TRBJ2-7,CASSAEGQGRNEQYF,TGTGCCAGCAGCGCGGAGGGACAGGGGAGGAACGAGCAGTACTTC
-,-,TRBV4-3,TRBJ2-5,CASSQDSFQETQYF,TGCGCCAGCAGCCAAGATAGCTTCCAAGAGACCCAGTACTTC
-,-,TRBV27,TRBJ2-7,CASSFNHVYEQYF,TGTGCCAGCAGTTTTAATCATGTCTACGAGCAGTACTTC
TRBD1,-,TRBV30,TRBJ1-2,CACRTGFDYTF,TGTGCCTGCAGGACAGGGTTTGACTACACCTTC
TRBD1,-,TRBV10-3,TRBJ2-2,CAISTQGETGELFF,TGTGCCATCAGTACTCAGGGGGAAACCGGGGAGCTGTTTTTT
-,-,TRBV6-2/TRBV6-3,TRBJ1-2,CASSYTGTGENGYTF,TGTGCCAGCAGTTACACAGGGACCGGGGAAAATGGCTACACCTTC
TRBD2,-,TRBV10-3,TRBJ2-7,CAISERLAGEYEQYF,TGTGCCATCAGTGAAAGACTAGCGGGAGAATACGAGCAGTACTTC
TRBD2,-,TRBV5-5,TRBJ2-1,CASSLRREWNEQFF,TGTGCCAGCAGCTTGAGGCGGGAGTGGAATGAGCAGTTCTTC
TRBD2,-,TRBV7-6,TRBJ2-5,CASTKRSGTSNHQETQYF,TGTGCCAGCACCAAGAGATCCGGGACTAGCAACCACCAAGAGACCCAGTACTTC
-,-,TRBV9,TRBJ1-4,CASSDQPQGANEKLFF,TGTGCCAGCAGCGACCAACCTCAGGGCGCTAATGAAAAACTGTTTTTT
-,-,TRBV20-1,TRBJ1-1,CSALGGRVSTEAFF,TGCAGTGCTCTAGGCGGCAGGGTGAGCACTGAAGCTTTCTTT
-,few,TRBV6-5,TRBJ2-1,CASIGVGEQFF,TGTGCCAGCATCGGGGTAGGTGAGCAGTTCTTC
TRBD2,few,TRBV10-2,TRBJ2-3,CASSQGLAITDTQYF,TGCGCCAGCAGTCAGGGACTAGCGATAACAGATACGCAGTATTTT
TRBD1,-,TRBV7-9,TRBJ2-1,CASSHRDRGSHEQFF,TGTGCCAGCAGTCACCGGGACAGGGGTTCCCATGAGCAGTTCTTC